The 32 T cell receptor beta chains given below trace back to one sample, sequenced in a study of control samples from healthy donors and cancer patients. The protocol was immunoSEQ multiplex PCR, while the TCRdb copy is restricted to in-frame clones and leaves out a portion. The profile covers tens of thousands of clones, with about nine tenths appearing a single time and 15% to 19% taken by the ten largest. Sequencing input: blood. The receptors here all came from a man aged 25-40 years in good health.

CDR3 in amino acids: CASSSGQRLNYGYTF. In DNA form, the CDR3 reads TGTGCCAGCAGCTCCGGACAGCGCCTTAACTATGGCTACACCTTC. The chain uses TRBV7-9 and TRBJ1-2, with a possible D match to TRBD1 (6 bases). Per germline, CDR1 SEHNR and CDR2 FQNEAQ (reference sequence). CDR3 length equals 15 residues. V was cut by 4 bases and J by 1 base, with 13 bases left in between.

This clone turned up a few times. The chain is built from TRBV3-1 (or the pseudogene TRBV3-2) and TRBJ1-2; 7 bases map to TRBD1. Trimming removed 7 bases from V and 1 base from J; junction bases left unmatched: 6. This CDR3 is 14 amino acids long. Germline V gene lookup returns CDR1 LGHDT and CDR2 YNNKEL (reference sequence). CDR3: CASKRGQHNYGYTF. In DNA, the CDR3 is TGTGCCAGCAAGAGGGGGCAGCATAACTATGGCTACACCTTC.

The rearrangement links TRBV18 to TRBJ1-4, with 8 bases matching TRBD1. V shed 6 bases and J 7 bases; nucleotides not matched to a gene: 7. This CDR3 region has 14 residues. CDR1 and CDR2 from the germline V gene are KGHSH and LQKENI. CDR3 nucleotide sequence: TGTGCCAGCTCCCCAGGGGGCGCGGGTGAAAAACTGTTTTTT. Translated, it gives CASSPGGAGEKLFF. The full variable domain, completed using reference TRBV18 and TRBJ1-4, is NAGVMQNPRHLVRRRGQEARLRCSPMKGHSHVYWYRQLPEEGLKFMVYLQKENIIDESGMPKERFSAEFPKEGPSILRIQQVVRGDSAAYFCASSPGGAGEKLFFGSGTQLSVL.

Note on this clone: The same CDR3 can be traced to other DNA sequences in this sample. This chain links TRBV24-1 with TRBJ1-5; no reliable D call. Trimming took 7 bases from V and 0 from J, leaving 6 bases between them. This CDR3 region has 13 residues. CDR1 is KGHDR and CDR2 is SFDVKD in the germline V gene. CDR3 sequence: CATSGGSNQPQHF. For the CDR3, the DNA is TGTGCCACCAGCGGAGGTAGCAATCAGCCCCAGCATTTT.

The chain employs TRBV5-6 and TRBJ1-1, with D possibly matching TRBD1 (5 bases). The V gene's germline CDR1 is SGHDT and CDR2 YYEEEE. This CDR3 has 16 amino acids. V lost 2 bases to trimming and J lost 2 bases, with 16 bases between them. The CDR3 loop reads CASSLLPGRGNTEAFF. In DNA form, the CDR3 reads TGTGCCAGCAGCTTACTCCCAGGGAGGGGAAACACTGAAGCTTTCTTT.

V is TRBV27 and J is TRBJ2-4; D not certain. Looked up from germline, CDR1 is MNHEY and CDR2 is SMNVEV (reference sequence). V lost 0 bases and J lost 4, with 10 bases in between. The CDR3 runs 15 residues. The CDR3 reads CASSLSWAQKNIQYF. The CDR3 nucleotides read TGTGCCAGCAGTTTATCGTGGGCACAGAAAAACATTCAGTACTTC.

The rearrangement links TRBV5-4 to TRBJ2-2; perhaps D is TRBD1 or TRBD2 (6 bases each). Per the germline V gene, CDR1 is SGHNT and CDR2 is YYREEE (reference sequence). The V end was cut by 0 bases, the J end by 7 bases, with 16 bases between. The CDR3 covers 16 residues. The CDR3 is CASSLGGFGGRGELFF. CDR3 nucleotides: TGTGCCAGCAGCTTGGGGGGCTTCGGGGGCCGCGGGGAGCTGTTTTTT. The full variable domain, completed using reference TRBV5-4 and TRBJ2-2, is ETGVTQSPTHLIKTRGQQVTLRCSSQSGHNTVSWYQQALGQGPQFIFQYYREEENGRGNFPPRFSGLQFPNYSSELNVNALELDDSALYLCASSLGGFGGRGELFFGEGSRLTVL.

The V call is TRBV3-1 (or the pseudogene TRBV3-2), the J call TRBJ1-5; no firm D call. V gave up 3 bases and J gave up 4 bases, with 7 bases separating them. CDR3 length equals 13 residues. Germline CDR1 LGHDT, CDR2 YNNKEL (reference sequence). The chain's CDR3 is CASSQGDNQPQHF. CDR3 DNA sequence: TGTGCCAGCAGCCAGGGAGATAATCAGCCCCAGCATTTT.

This chain connects TRBV10-3 to TRBJ2-5; 9 bases align to TRBD2. Germline lookup yields CDR1 ENHRY and CDR2 SYGVKD. The length of the CDR3 is 15 residues. The J segment lost 5 bases and the V segment lost 3 bases, leaving 7 bases of the junction unmatched. The CDR3 region has the DNA TGTGCCATCAGTGAAGGCGGGGGGGCCGTTGAGACCCAGTACTTC. Its protein is CAISEGGGAVETQYF.

The J gene is TRBJ1-2, the V gene TRBV4-2; 8 bases match TRBD1. Germline CDR1 is LGHNA and CDR2 is YNFKEQ. The CDR3 covers 14 residues. CDR3 loop: CAAAKRQGRDGYTF. Here the CDR3 DNA reads TGTGCAGCAGCCAAAAGACAGGGGCGCGATGGCTACACCTTC.

This chain connects TRBV7-9 to TRBJ2-7, with a weak D call TRBD1 (6 bases). V dropped 3 bases and J dropped 3 bases, with 12 bases sitting between them. The CDR3 runs 14 residues. Germline CDR1 SEHNR, CDR2 FQNEAQ (reference sequence). The CDR3 is CASSFEEGVYEQYF. DNA of the CDR3: TGTGCCAGCAGCTTCGAAGAGGGGGTCTACGAGCAGTACTTC.

The CDR3 is CASRGGRAGNTIYF. CDR3 nucleotides: TGTGCCAGCAGAGGCGGTAGGGCTGGAAACACCATATATTTT. V gene TRBV25-1 combines with J gene TRBJ1-3, with unresolved D. The CDR3 loop spans 14 amino acids. Germline values: CDR1 MGHDK, CDR2 SYGVNS. The germline V and J ends were trimmed by 6 bases and 2 bases, with 11 bases remaining between them.

V gene TRBV29-1 combines with J gene TRBJ2-7; D gene uncertain. Germline V gives CDR1 SQVTM, CDR2 ANQGSEA. Trimming took off 7 bases at V and 0 bases at J, with 13 bases between the two ends. This CDR3 spans 13 amino acids. The CDR3 region is CSAALQDSYEQYF. CDR3 sequence (DNA): TGCAGCGCCGCACTCCAGGACTCCTACGAGCAGTACTTC.

The V gene is TRBV2, the J gene TRBJ1-2; no clear D gene. Germline V lookup: CDR1 SNHLY, CDR2 FYNNEI. V gave up 2 bases and J gave up 7 bases, with 11 bases separating them. The CDR3 runs to 13 residues. CDR3 DNA sequence: TGTGCCAGCAGTGAATCCAGAAAGTCTGGCTACACCTTC. Translated: CASSESRKSGYTF.

This clone came up once. A junction boundary mismatches the germline segment, possibly from a read error. CDR3: CASSLEGILARHF. DNA for the CDR3: TGTGCCAGCAGCTTGGAAGGAATACTAGCCCGACACTTC. V usage is TRBV5-4 and J usage is TRBJ2-7; a possible D gene is TRBD2 (6 bases). This CDR3 spans 13 amino acids. Germline assignment: CDR1 SGHNT and CDR2 YYREEE (reference sequence).

V and J are TRBV7-3 and TRBJ2-5; 9 nucleotides align to TRBD1. Germline assignment: CDR1 SGHTA and CDR2 FQGTGA. Trimming took 3 bases from V and 4 from J; bases not matched to a gene: 6. This CDR3 contains 15 residues. The chain's CDR3 is CASSFVSGQGETQYF. CDR3 sequence (DNA): TGTGCCAGCAGCTTCGTCTCGGGACAGGGAGAGACCCAGTACTTC.

The chain has TRBV9 and TRBJ1-2, with D possibly matching TRBD1 (5 bases). Germline V gives CDR1 SGDLS, CDR2 YYNGEE. V lost 3 bases and J 4 bases, leaving 13 bases between the germline ends. CDR3 length equals 14 residues. The CDR3 DNA follows: TGTGCCAGCAGCGCAGGGACGGCCTCCTATGGCTACACCTTC. Translated: CASSAGTASYGYTF.

The chain is built from TRBV2 and TRBJ2-5, with TRBD2 matching over 7 bases. This CDR3 has 15 amino acids. The V gene end was trimmed by 6 bases and the J gene end by 0 bases; junction bases not matched to a gene: 7. Germline CDR1 SNHLY, CDR2 FYNNEI. CDR3 protein: CASSRDYQYQETQYF. CDR3 DNA sequence: TGTGCCAGCAGCCGGGACTACCAGTACCAAGAGACCCAGTACTTC.

The chain has TRBV5-1 and TRBJ1-3, with 7 bases fitting TRBD1. Losses at the gene ends were 3 bases for V and 0 bases for J; bases not matched to a gene: 3. CDR3 length equals 15 residues. The germline CDR1 and CDR2 sequences are SGHRS and YFSETQ. The CDR3 coding sequence is TGCGCCAGCAGCTGGACAGGCAACTCTGGAAACACCATATATTTT. Its translation: CASSWTGNSGNTIYF. The full variable domain, completed using reference TRBV5-1 and TRBJ1-3, is KAGVTQTPRYLIKTRGQQVTLSCSPISGHRSVSWYQQTPGQGLQFLFEYFSETQRNKGNFPGRFSGRQFSNSRSEMNVSTLELGDSALYLCASSWTGNSGNTIYFGEGSWLTVV.

This sequence joins TRBV6-5 and TRBJ1-1, with 8 bases that match TRBD1. This CDR3 is built from 13 residues. Germline V lookup: CDR1 MNHEY, CDR2 SVGAGI. The J segment lost 1 base and the V segment lost 10 bases, leaving 5 bases of the junction unmatched. The CDR3 is CATPDRENTEAFF. The CDR3 DNA reads TGTGCCACTCCGGACAGGGAGAACACTGAAGCTTTCTTT.

This chain uses TRBV20-1 with TRBJ2-7; TRBD1 is a possible D gene (6 bases). This CDR3 is 11 amino acids long. Germline V lookup: CDR1 DFQATT, CDR2 SNEGSKA (reference sequence). V was trimmed by 6 bases and J by 5 bases, leaving 11 bases between them. The CDR3 DNA reads TGCAGTGCAGCACAGGGAAACGAGCAGTACTTC. Amino acids: CSAAQGNEQYF.

The gene calls are TRBV10-3 and TRBJ1-3, with D maybe TRBD1 (6 bases). With 6 bases removed from V and 2 bases from J, the gap between germline ends came to 17 bases. In germline, CDR1 is ENHRY, CDR2 SYGVKD. The CDR3 extends over 16 amino acids. The CDR3 DNA sequence: TGTGCCATCAGCGGGGACACTCGTCCTCCTGGAAACACCATATATTTT. It codes for CAISGDTRPPGNTIYF.

The CDR3 sequence: CASARGSQETQYF. The CDR3 DNA reads as TGTGCCAGCGCGCGGGGGTCCCAAGAGACCCAGTACTTC. The rearrangement links TRBV6-5 to TRBJ2-5, with 7 positions matching TRBD2. The CDR3 runs to 13 residues. J gave up 1 base and V 8 bases, and 4 bases lay outside the gene matches. Germline CDR1 reads MNHEY; CDR2 reads SVGAGI.

This sequence joins TRBV5-5 and TRBJ2-7, with D unclear. The CDR3 is made up of 14 amino acids. Germline CDR1 is SGHKS and CDR2 is YYEKEE (reference sequence). V was cut by 0 bases and J by 2 bases, with 9 bases left in between. The CDR3 DNA sequence: TGTGCCAGCAGCTTGGGGCAGCCAACCTACGAGCAGTACTTC. This translates into CASSLGQPTYEQYF.

The V call is TRBV5-1, the J call TRBJ2-7; 12 bases map to TRBD2. The CDR3 has 17 amino acids. CDR1 SGHRS and CDR2 YFSETQ come from the germline V gene. Trimming removed 2 bases from V and 0 bases from J; junction bases left unmatched: 6. This CDR3 is CASSLGTSGSPSYEQYF. Written as DNA, the CDR3 is TGCGCCAGCAGCTTAGGGACTAGCGGGTCCCCCTCCTACGAGCAGTACTTC.

The chain couples TRBV2 to TRBJ2-2; D is unclear. Germline V gene data show CDR1 as SNHLY and CDR2 as FYNNEI. V dropped 5 bases and J dropped 10 bases, with 11 bases sitting between them. The CDR3 loop spans 12 amino acids. The DNA for the CDR3 is TGTGCCAGCAGTCGTCCTCCCGAGGAGCTGTTTTTT. Protein sequence: CASSRPPEELFF.

The chain employs TRBV18 and TRBJ1-5, with D tentatively TRBD1 (5 bases). Germline V gene sequence: CDR1 KGHSH, CDR2 LQKENI. CDR3 length: 14 residues. V gave up 3 bases and J gave up 7 bases, with 13 bases separating them. In DNA form, the CDR3 reads TGTGCCAGCTCACCGGGGCAGGTCGTCCAGCCCCAGCATTTT. As protein: CASSPGQVVQPQHF.

The chain couples TRBV5-1 to TRBJ2-6; D uncertain. The ends were cut back, 5 bases at V and 0 bases at J, with 9 bases in the middle. Germline CDR1 and CDR2: SGHRS and YFSETQ. The CDR3 is made up of 15 amino acids. CDR3 DNA: TGCGCCAGCAGTCGCGGCCGCTCTGGGGCCAACGTCCTGACTTTC. It translates to CASSRGRSGANVLTF.

The chain couples TRBV10-3 to TRBJ2-5; tentative D call: TRBD1 (6 bases). Between the trimmed V and J ends, which lost 10 bases and 0 bases, there was a span of 12 bases. The CDR3 is 13 amino acids. Germline CDR1 ENHRY, CDR2 SYGVKD. In DNA form, the CDR3 reads TGTGCCACGCTCGACAGGAACCAAGAGACCCAGTACTTC. Its protein product is CATLDRNQETQYF.

In this sample, this clone turned up a few times. This rearrangement joins TRBV29-1 to TRBJ2-3; 8 nucleotides match TRBD2. The junction had 6 bases not matched to a gene; V was cut back by 7 bases and J by 0 bases. Per the germline V gene, CDR1 is SQVTM and CDR2 is ANQGSEA. The CDR3 is made up of 14 amino acids. For the CDR3, the DNA is TGCAGCGAACGGGGGGGCCGTAGCACAGATACGCAGTATTTT. This encodes CSERGGRSTDTQYF.

The chain combines TRBV23-1 with TRBJ1-3; D not certain. TRBV23-1 is treated as an ORF (open reading frame) with a function not yet certain. CDR3 length equals 13 residues. Trimming pared 2 bases from V and 4 bases from J, leaving 6 bases between. CDR3: CASSQLLGNTIYF. The CDR3 DNA sequence: TGCGCCAGCAGTCAACTCCTAGGAAACACCATATATTTT.

V usage is TRBV6-5 and J usage is TRBJ1-6; D ambiguous. The V gene lost 10 bases and the J gene lost 7 bases, with 14 bases spanning the gap. Germline lookup yields CDR1 MNHEY and CDR2 SVGAGI. This CDR3 has 13 amino acids. The CDR3 DNA reads as TGTGCCATTCCCAGGCAAAGGAATTCACCCCTCCACTTT. The encoded protein is CAIPRQRNSPLHF.